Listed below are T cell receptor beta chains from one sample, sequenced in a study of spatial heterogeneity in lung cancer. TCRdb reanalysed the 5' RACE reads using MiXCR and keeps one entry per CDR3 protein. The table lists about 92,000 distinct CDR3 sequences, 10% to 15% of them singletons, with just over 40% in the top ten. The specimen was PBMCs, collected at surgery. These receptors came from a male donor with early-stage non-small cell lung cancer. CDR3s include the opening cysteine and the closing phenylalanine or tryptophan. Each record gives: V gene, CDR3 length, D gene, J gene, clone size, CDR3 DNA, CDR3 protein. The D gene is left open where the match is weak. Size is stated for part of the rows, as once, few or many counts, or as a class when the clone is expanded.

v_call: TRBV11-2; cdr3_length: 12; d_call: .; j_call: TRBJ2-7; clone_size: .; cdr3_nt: TGTGCCAGCCGGCAGGCCACCTACGAGCAGTACTTC; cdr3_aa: CASRQATYEQYF
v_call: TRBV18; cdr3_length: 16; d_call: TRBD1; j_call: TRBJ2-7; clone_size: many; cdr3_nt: TGTGCCAGCTCACACAGACAGGGGATTAACTCCTACGAGCAGTACTTC; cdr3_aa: CASSHRQGINSYEQYF
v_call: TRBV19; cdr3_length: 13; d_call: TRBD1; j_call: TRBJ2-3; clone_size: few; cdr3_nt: TGTGCCGGTCGACAGGGGTTCACAGATACGCAGTATTTT; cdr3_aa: CAGRQGFTDTQYF
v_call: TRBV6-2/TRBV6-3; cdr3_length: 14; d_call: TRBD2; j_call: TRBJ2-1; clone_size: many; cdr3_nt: TGTGCCAGCAGTTTCCTTCCGGGGGGTGGTGAGCAGTTCTTC; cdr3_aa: CASSFLPGGGEQFF
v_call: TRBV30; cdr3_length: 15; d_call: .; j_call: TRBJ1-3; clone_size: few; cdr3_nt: TGTGCCTGGAGTGCCCTACAGAGCTCTGGAAACACCATATATTTT; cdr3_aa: CAWSALQSSGNTIYF
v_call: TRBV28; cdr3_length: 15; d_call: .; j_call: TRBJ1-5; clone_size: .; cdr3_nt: TGTGCCAGCAGTTTTCGACGGACTAGCAATCAGCCCCAGCATTTT; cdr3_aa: CASSFRRTSNQPQHF
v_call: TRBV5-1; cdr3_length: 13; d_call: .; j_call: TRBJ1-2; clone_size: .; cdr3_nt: TGCGCCAGCAGCCACGTGGGGCGGGATGGCTACACCTTC; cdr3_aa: CASSHVGRDGYTF
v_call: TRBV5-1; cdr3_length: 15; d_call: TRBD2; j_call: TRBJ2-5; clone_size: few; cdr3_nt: TGCGCCAGCAGCCGGACGGGCCAGCGGGGAGAGACCCAGTACTTC; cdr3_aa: CASSRTGQRGETQYF
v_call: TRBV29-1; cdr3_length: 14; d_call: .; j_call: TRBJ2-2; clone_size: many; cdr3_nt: TGCAGCGCGTCCGAGACGGGGGTCGCCGGGGAGCTGTTTTTT; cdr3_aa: CSASETGVAGELFF
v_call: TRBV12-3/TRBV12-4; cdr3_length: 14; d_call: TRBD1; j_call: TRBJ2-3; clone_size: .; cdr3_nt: TGTGCCAGCGGCCGGACAGGGCTGAAAGATACGCAGTATTTT; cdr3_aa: CASGRTGLKDTQYF
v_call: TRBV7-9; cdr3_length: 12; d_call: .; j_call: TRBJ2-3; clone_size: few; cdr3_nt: TGTGCCAGCAGCAATAACCGGGATACGCAGTATTTT; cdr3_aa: CASSNNRDTQYF
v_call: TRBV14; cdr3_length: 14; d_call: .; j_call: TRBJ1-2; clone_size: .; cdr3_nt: TGTGCCAGCAGCCCCGGGTGGCTGGGTGATGGCTACACCTTC; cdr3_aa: CASSPGWLGDGYTF
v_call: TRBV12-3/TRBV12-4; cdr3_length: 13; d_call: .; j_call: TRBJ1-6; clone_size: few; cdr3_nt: TGTGCCAGCAGCGCCACGGTGAATTCACCCCTCCACTTT; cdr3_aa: CASSATVNSPLHF
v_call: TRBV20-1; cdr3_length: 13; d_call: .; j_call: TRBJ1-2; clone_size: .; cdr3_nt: TGCAGTGCTAGAGATCGGGGAAGCTATGGCTACACCTTC; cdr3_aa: CSARDRGSYGYTF
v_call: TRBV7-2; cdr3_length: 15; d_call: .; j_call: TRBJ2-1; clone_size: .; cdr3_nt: TGTGCCAGCAGCTTCTCCCGACTGGCTCGGGATGAGCAGTTCTTC; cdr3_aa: CASSFSRLARDEQFF
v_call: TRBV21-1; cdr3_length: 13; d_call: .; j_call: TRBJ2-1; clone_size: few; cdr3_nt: TGTGCCAGCAGCAAAATCGGGGACAATGAGCAGTTCTTC; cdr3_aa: CASSKIGDNEQFF
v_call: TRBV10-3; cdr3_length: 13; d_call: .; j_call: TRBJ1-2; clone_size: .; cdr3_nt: TGTGCCATCAGTGAGTCGAGAGGGTATGGCTACACCTTC; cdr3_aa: CAISESRGYGYTF
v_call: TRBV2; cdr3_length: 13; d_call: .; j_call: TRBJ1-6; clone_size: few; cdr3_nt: TGTGCCAGCAGGGGGGGTTATAATTCACCCCTCCACTTT; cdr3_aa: CASRGGYNSPLHF
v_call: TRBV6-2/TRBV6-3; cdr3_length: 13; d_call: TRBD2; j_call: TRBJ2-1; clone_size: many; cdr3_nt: TGTGCCGGAGCCGGGACTAGCGTTGGTGAGCAGTTCTTC; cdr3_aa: CAGAGTSVGEQFF
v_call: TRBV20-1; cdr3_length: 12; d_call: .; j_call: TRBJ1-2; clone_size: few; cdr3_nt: TGCAGTGCTAGGGCCAATAACTATGGCTACACCTTC; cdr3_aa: CSARANNYGYTF
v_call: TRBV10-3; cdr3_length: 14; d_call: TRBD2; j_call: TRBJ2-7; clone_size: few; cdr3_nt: TGTGCCATCAGAGAAGGACTAGCGGGAGACGAGCAGTACTTC; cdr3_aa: CAIREGLAGDEQYF
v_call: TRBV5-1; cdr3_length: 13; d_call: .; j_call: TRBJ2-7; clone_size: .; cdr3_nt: TGCGCCAGCAGGCCTGGGATATACTACGAGCAGTACTTC; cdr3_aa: CASRPGIYYEQYF
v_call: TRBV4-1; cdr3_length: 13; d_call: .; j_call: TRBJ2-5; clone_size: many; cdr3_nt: TGCGCCAGCAGCCAATTGGGTGCAGAGACCCAGTACTTC; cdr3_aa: CASSQLGAETQYF
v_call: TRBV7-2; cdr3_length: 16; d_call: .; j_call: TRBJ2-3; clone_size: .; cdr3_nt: TGTGCCAGCAGCCGAAAGAGCGGGCCTAGCACAGATACGCAGTATTTT; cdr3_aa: CASSRKSGPSTDTQYF
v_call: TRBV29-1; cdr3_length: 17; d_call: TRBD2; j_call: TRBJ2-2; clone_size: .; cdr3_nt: TGCAGCGCTCGTGGACTAGCGGGAGGATCCAACACCGGGGAGCTGTTTTTT; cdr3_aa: CSARGLAGGSNTGELFF
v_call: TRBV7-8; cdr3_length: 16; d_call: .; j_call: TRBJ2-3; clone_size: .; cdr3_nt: TGTGCCAGCAGCTTAGCGCGCCGGGCTAGCACAGATACGCAGTATTTT; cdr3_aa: CASSLARRASTDTQYF
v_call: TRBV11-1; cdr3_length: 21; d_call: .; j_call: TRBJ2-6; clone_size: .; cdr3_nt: TGTGCCAGCAGCTTGCTCGGAGCCCGCGCAAGAGGAACCTCTGGGGCCAACGTCCTGACTTTC; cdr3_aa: CASSLLGARARGTSGANVLTF
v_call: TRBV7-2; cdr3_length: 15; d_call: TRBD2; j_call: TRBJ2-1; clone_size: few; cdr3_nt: TGTGCCAGCAGCGAGACTAGCGGGAACTACAATGAGCAGTTCTTC; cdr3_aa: CASSETSGNYNEQFF
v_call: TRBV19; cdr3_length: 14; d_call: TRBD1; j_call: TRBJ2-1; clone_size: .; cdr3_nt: TGTGCCAGTGATTCCGGACAGGGTTCCAATGAGCAGTTCTTC; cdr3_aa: CASDSGQGSNEQFF
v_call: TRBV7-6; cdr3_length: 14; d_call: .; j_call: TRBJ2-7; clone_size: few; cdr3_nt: TGTGCCAGCAGCTTACTGGGACACCCCTACGAGCAGTACTTC; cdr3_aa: CASSLLGHPYEQYF
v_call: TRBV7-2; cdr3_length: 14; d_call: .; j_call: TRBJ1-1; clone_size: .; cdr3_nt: TGTGCCAGCAGCCCCGAGGCCCGGAGCACTGAAGCTTTCTTT; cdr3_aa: CASSPEARSTEAFF
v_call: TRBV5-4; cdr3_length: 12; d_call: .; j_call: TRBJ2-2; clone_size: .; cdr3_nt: TGTGCCAGCAGCGTCAGGGCCGGGGAGCTGTTTTTT; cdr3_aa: CASSVRAGELFF
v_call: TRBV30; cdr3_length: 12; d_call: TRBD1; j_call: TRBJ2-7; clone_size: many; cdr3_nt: TGTGCCGCGGGACAGGGTTTGTGGGAGCAGTACTTC; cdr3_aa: CAAGQGLWEQYF
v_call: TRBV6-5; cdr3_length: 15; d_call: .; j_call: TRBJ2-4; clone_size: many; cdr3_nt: TGTGCCAGCAGTTACGCCCCGGGGGCCAAAAACATTCAGTACTTC; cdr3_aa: CASSYAPGAKNIQYF
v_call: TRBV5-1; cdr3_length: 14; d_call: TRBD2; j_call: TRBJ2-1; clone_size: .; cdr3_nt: TGCGCCAGCAGCTGGCAGACTAGCGCCAATGAGCAGTTCTTC; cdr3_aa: CASSWQTSANEQFF
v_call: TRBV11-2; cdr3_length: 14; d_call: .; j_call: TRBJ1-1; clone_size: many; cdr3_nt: TGTGCCAGCAGCCTGACCGCAGGCCGAGCTGAAGCTTTCTTT; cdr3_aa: CASSLTAGRAEAFF
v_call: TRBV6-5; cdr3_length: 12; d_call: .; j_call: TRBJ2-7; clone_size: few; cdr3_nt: TGTGCCAGCAGCTCAGACGCGGGCGAGCAGTACTTC; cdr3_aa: CASSSDAGEQYF
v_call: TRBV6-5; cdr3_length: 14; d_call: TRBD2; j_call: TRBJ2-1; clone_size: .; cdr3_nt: TGTGCCAGCACCGGACTAGCGGGGAACAATGAGCAGTTCTTC; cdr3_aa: CASTGLAGNNEQFF
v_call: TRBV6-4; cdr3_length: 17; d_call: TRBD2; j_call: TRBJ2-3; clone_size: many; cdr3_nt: TGTGCCAGCAGCGAACCGGGACTAGCGGGGGCCACAGATACGCAGTATTTT; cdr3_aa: CASSEPGLAGATDTQYF
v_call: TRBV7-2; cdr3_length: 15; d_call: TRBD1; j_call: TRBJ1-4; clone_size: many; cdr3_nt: TGTGCCAGCAGCGGGACAGGGGGCTCTAATGAAAAACTGTTTTTT; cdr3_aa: CASSGTGGSNEKLFF
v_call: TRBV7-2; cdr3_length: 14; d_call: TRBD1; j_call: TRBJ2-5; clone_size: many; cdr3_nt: TGTGCCAGCAGCCCTGACAGGGTAGATGAGACCCAGTACTTC; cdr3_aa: CASSPDRVDETQYF
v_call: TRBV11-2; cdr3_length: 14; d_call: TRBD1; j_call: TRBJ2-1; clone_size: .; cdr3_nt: TGTGCCAGCAGCTCTTTGGGACAGGTAAATGAGCAGTTCTTC; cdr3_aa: CASSSLGQVNEQFF
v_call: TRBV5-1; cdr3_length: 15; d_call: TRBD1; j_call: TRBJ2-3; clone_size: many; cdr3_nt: TGCGCCAGCAGCTTAATGGACAGGGGGGCGGATACGCAGTATTTT; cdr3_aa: CASSLMDRGADTQYF
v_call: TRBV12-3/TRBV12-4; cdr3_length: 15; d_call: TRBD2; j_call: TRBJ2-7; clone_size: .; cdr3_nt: TGTGCCAGCAGTAAACCGAGGACTAGCGGTTACGAGCAGTACTTC; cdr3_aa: CASSKPRTSGYEQYF
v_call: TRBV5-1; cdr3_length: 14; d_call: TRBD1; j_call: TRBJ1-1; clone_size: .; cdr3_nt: TGCGCCAGCAGCTTGGCGTCCCAGGGGGCTGAAGCTTTCTTT; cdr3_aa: CASSLASQGAEAFF
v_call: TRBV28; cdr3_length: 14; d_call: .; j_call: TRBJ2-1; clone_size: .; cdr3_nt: TGTGCCAGCATGGCTACAGTCGCCTACAATGAGCAGTTCTTC; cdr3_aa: CASMATVAYNEQFF
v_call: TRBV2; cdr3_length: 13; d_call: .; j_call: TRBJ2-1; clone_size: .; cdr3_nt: TGTGCCAGCAGTCCCGGGAGAGGCAATGAGCAGTTCTTC; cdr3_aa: CASSPGRGNEQFF
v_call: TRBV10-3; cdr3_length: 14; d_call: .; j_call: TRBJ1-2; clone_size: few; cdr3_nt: TGTGCCATCAGTGAGTCTGGACAGAACTATGGCTACACCTTC; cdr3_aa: CAISESGQNYGYTF